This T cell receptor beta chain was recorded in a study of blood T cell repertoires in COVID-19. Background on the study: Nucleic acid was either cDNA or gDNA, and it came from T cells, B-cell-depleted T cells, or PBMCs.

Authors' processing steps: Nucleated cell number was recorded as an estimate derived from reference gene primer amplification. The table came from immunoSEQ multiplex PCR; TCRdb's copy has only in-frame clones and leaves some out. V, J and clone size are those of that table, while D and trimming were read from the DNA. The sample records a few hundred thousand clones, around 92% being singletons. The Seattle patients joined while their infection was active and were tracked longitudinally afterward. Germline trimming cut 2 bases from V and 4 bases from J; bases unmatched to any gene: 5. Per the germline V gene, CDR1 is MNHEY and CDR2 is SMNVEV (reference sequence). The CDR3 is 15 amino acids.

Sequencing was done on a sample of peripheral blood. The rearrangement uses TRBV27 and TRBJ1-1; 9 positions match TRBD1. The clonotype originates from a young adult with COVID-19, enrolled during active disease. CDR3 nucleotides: TGTGCCAGCAGTTTAGGGACAGGGTGGGCCACTGAAGCTTTCTTT. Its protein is CASSLGTGWATEAFF.